This T cell receptor (beta chain) was documented in a study of shared clonotypes between healthy human individuals. Study findings and constraints: Blood was the sole source, and tissue repertoires probably differ.

Researchers divided each subset's genomic DNA evenly across several immunoSEQ plates. In the sorted-subset replicate PCRs, around 200 ng DNA, 25,000 to 30,000 T cell genomes, was used. TCRdb's copy holds only in-frame clones and misses some; the assay was immunoSEQ multiplex PCR. Of millions of clones in the sample, 85% to 95% were seen once. Notes on this clone: The target antigen is unknown.

Among the donors, all were Caucasian adults who lived in Nashville, Tennessee. CDR1 and CDR2 from the germline V gene are SGDLS and YYNGEE. J gave up 0 bases and V 4 bases, and 7 bases lay outside the gene matches. The CDR3 consists of 16 residues. This sequence joins TRBV9 and TRBJ2-1, with TRBD2 matching over 7 bases. Material: naive CD4+ T cells sorted from blood. Subset noted: CD45RA+ positively selected. The receptor's source is a man younger than 30 in good health. DNA of the CDR3: TGTGCCAGCAGCTTACTAGCGTCGAGCTCCTACAATGAGCAGTTCTTC. As protein: CASSLLASSSYNEQFF.